One and the same sample provided the 6 T cell receptor beta chains below, sequenced in a study of Graves' ophthalmopathy and Graves' hyperthyroidism. RNA transcripts were the source from which TCR beta CDR3 regions were amplified. HTBI primers were employed in first-round RT-PCR, then a second-round multiplex PCR followed. TCRdb recomputed calls from the multiplex PCR reads with MiXCR, one row per CDR3 protein. The repertoire has about 400,000 distinct CDR3 sequences, roughly 21% of them found once; the top ten carry 2.5% to 3.5%. Sequencing input: peripheral blood. The receptors shown here come from a young woman with stable Graves' hyperthyroidism.

This clonotype was observed many times. This chain joins TRBV10-3 and TRBJ2-7; 8 bases line up with TRBD1. V shed 5 bases and J 3 bases; nucleotides not matched to a gene: 9. The germline V gene encodes CDR1 ENHRY and CDR2 SYGVKD. This CDR3 comprises 15 residues. The CDR3 loop is CAISQWTGKDYEQYF. The CDR3 DNA is TGTGCCATCAGTCAATGGACAGGGAAGGACTACGAGCAGTACTTC.

The genes are TRBV30 and TRBJ2-7; D is unresolved. Per the germline V gene, CDR1 is GTSNPN and CDR2 is SVGIG (reference sequence). With 1 base removed from V and 2 bases from J, the gap between germline ends came to 9 bases. The CDR3 totals 13 residues. CDR3 protein: CAWSGLDPYEQYF. As DNA, the CDR3 is TGTGCCTGGAGTGGGCTCGACCCCTACGAGCAGTACTTC.

This clonotype showed up many times. The chain links TRBV6-2 or TRBV6-3 to TRBJ2-7; no clear D. Looked up from germline, CDR1 is MNHEY and CDR2 is SVGEGT. V lost 5 bases, J lost 1 base, and 12 bases lay in between. The CDR3 runs to 14 residues. The CDR3 spells CASSPYSTSYEQYF. The CDR3 bases are TGTGCCAGCAGTCCTTACAGCACGTCCTACGAGCAGTACTTC.

The J gene is TRBJ1-2, the V gene TRBV29-1, with 11 bases matching TRBD1. In germline, CDR1 is SQVTM, CDR2 ANQGSEA. CDR3 length equals 13 residues. CDR3 sequence: CGAGTGGTYGYTF. The CDR3 DNA sequence: TGCGGCGCCGGGACAGGGGGAACCTATGGCTACACCTTC.

The table lists this clonotype with many counts. CDR3 DNA sequence: TGTGCCAGCAGCCGGGACAGGGGCAATCAGCCCCAGCATTTT. Residues: CASSRDRGNQPQHF. This sequence joins TRBV11-2 and TRBJ1-5, with TRBD1 matching over 9 bases. Trimming took 5 bases from V and 2 from J; bases not matched to a gene: 1. The CDR3 spans 14 residues. Germline CDR1 SGHAT, CDR2 FQNNGV.

This clonotype was seen ten or more times. J is TRBJ1-6 and V is TRBV5-1, with 7 bases aligning to TRBD1. The CDR3 is 15 residues long. Germline-derived CDR1 and CDR2 are SGHRS and YFSETQ. Losses at the gene ends were 3 bases for V and 8 bases for J; bases not matched to a gene: 8. This chain's CDR3 is CASSSSWDSYSPLHF. Here the CDR3 DNA reads TGCGCCAGCAGCTCCTCCTGGGACAGCTATTCACCCCTCCACTTT.